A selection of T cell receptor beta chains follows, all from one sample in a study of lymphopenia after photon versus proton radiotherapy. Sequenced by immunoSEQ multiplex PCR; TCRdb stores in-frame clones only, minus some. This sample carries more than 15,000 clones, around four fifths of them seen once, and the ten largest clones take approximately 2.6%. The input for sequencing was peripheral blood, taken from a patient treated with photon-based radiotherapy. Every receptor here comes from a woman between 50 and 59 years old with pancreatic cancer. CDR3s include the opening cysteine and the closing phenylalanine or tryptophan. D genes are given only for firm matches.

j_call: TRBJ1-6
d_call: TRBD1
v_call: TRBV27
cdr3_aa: CASSQRQGARSPLHF

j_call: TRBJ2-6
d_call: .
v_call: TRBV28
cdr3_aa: CASRNEGSSGANVLTF

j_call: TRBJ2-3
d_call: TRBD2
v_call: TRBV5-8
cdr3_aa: CASSLETSGTDTQYF

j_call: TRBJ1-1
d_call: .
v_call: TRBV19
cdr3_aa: CASSISGMNTEAFF

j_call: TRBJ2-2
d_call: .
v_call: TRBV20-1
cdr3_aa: CSAYTGELFF

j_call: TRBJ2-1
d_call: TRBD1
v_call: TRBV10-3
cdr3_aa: CAIRGDREEQFF

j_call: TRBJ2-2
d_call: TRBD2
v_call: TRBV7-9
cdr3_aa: CASSSLAGGDTGELFF

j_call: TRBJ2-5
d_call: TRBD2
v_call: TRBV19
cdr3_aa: CASSIRGLAGGETQYF

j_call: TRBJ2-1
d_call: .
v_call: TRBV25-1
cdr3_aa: CASSEPGILYEQFF

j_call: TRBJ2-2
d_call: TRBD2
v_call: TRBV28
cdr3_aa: CASSPIRLAGFVGELFF

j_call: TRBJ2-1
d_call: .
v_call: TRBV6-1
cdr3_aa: CASSEETYEQFF

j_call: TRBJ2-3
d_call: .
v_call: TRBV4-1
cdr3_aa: CASSSSQDTDTQYF

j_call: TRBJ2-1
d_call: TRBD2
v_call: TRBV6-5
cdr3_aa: CASSYTSGKRGEQFF

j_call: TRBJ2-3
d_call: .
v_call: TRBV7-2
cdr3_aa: CASSLDGRTDTQYF

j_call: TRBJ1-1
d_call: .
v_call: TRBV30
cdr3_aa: CAWAAANTEAFF

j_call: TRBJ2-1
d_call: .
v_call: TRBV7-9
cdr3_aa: CASSLELVLAYNEQFF

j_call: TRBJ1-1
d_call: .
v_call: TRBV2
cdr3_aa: CASSVGGAGTEAFF

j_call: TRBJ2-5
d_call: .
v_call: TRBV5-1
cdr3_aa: CASSGGSLGPQETQYF

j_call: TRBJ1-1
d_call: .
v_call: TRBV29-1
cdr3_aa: CSVEDETRRTAGGTEAFF

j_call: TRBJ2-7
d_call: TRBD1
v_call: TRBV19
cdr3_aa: CATRGGTYEQYF

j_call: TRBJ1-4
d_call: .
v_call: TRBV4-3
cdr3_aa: CASSQDPEGGNEKLFF

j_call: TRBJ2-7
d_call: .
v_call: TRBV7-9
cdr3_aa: CASSLFSRGGRKAYEQYF

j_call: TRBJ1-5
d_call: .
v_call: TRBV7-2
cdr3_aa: CASSSTLNQPQHF

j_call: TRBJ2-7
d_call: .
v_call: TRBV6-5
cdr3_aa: CASSYTEETAQYF

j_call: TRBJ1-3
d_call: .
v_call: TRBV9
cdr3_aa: CASSPLGEDSNLEGNTIYF

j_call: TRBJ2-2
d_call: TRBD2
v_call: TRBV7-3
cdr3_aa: CASSLLGSGSPGELFF

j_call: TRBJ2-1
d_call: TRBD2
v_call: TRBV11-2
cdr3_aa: CASRTSGRNEQFF